This T cell receptor (beta chain) was sequenced in a study of CXCR3 chemokines and chemotherapy response in bladder cancer (dated by TCRdb to 2021 to 2024). Some background on the complete study: The study tested whether activity of the CXCR3 chemokine system within human bladder cancer tumors predicted response to chemotherapy.

Compared with the rest of its sample, this clonotype is medium-sized (0.01 to 0.1%). What this receptor recognizes is not known. No base qualities exist here, and no much larger clone lies one base off it. Library generation was performed with PCR. TCRdb records Illumina HiSeq 2500 as the sequencer. The public reads were reanalyzed by TCRdb: fastp trimming at Q25, MiXCR alignment, in-frame beta chains only. Rows are combined by CDR3 protein, so each entry shows the most common genes and DNA. In all, the sample holds 3,000 to 3,500 distinct CDR3 sequences, and around 17% of those were seen once. In total, the top ten clones hold about a quarter of the sample. Relative to germline, V is 2 bases shorter and J is 0 bases shorter, with 7 bases between their ends. CDR1 and CDR2, per the germline V gene, are KGHSH and LQKENI. The CDR3 measures 15 amino acids from cysteine to phenylalanine. Of the read, only the CDR3 DNA is kept; its 45 bases are in frame from base 1.

The origin of this receptor is a human donor with bladder cancer that did not respond to neoadjuvant chemotherapy. The sample was collected from a patient whose treatment included neoadjuvant chemotherapy. The sequence links TRBV18 to TRBJ2-2; the D segment could be TRBD1, given 6 matching bases. The nucleotide sequence reads as follows: TGTGCCAGCTCACCAACAGGGACGAACACCGGGGAGCTGTTTTTT. It translates to CASSPTGTNTGELFF.